This TCR beta chain was sequenced for a study of PD-L1 blockade in urothelial cancer. Looking at the study overall: Once treatment had started, blood was analyzed at 3 weeks (second dose) and again at 6 weeks.

V lost 7 bases and J 3 bases, leaving 10 bases between the germline ends. CDR3 length: 12 residues. In germline, CDR1 is SQVTM, CDR2 ANQGSEA. Indicated time point: pretreatment peripheral blood. Added to each PCR by spiking were synthetic TCR analog templates. TCRdb's copy holds only in-frame clones and misses some; the assay was immunoSEQ multiplex PCR. This table holds roughly 87,000 clones, 70% to 90% found once. This clone was observed a single time. This material consisted of PBMCs, taken around atezolizumab (anti-PD-L1) treatment. The V and J genes are TRBV29-1 and TRBJ2-1; D not resolved. This receptor was obtained from a woman at least 80 years old with urothelial cancer. CDR3 in amino acids: CSAHSGYNEQFF. In DNA form, the CDR3 reads TGCAGCGCCCATTCGGGCTACAATGAGCAGTTCTTC.